This TCR beta chain comes out of a study of CD8+ T cells in alopecia areata. Study background: Treated patients swallowed 5 to 10 mg of oral tofacitinib twice daily. Treatment ran 6 to 18 months, with 6 months of follow-up afterward. Regarding the study as a whole: Higher clonality than in normal scalp was seen in lesional scalp, especially alopecia totalis/universalis.

The study team obtained lesional scalp punch biopsies and peripheral blood from alopecia areata patients. On this clone itself: What it binds is not known.

RNA extraction was followed by reverse transcription into cDNA, which acted as the sequencing template. Using immunoSEQ multiplex PCR, the repertoire was profiled, and TCRdb retains in-frame clones only, with some absent. The sample holds 10,000 to 15,000 clones, around 62% seen once. The sequence derives from a human donor with alopecia areata. Sample: skin.

This CDR3 is CASSLQAGGPPYNEQFF. CDR3 bases: TGTGCCAGCAGCTTACAAGCGGGGGGGCCCCCCTACAATGAGCAGTTCTTC. The chain carries TRBV7-8 and TRBJ2-1; 10 nucleotides line up with TRBD2. V was pared by 2 bases and J by 2 bases, with 6 bases of the junction left unmatched. CDR3 length: 17 amino acids. The germline V gene has CDR1 SGHVS and CDR2 FQNEAQ.